This T cell receptor beta chain emerged from a study of blood T cell repertoires in COVID-19. The V segment lost 2 bases and the J segment 9 bases; nucleotides outside the gene matches: 7. The CDR3 consists of 14 residues. Germline V lookup: CDR1 SEHNR, CDR2 FQNEAQ (reference sequence). The assay was immunoSEQ multiplex PCR, and TCRdb's table has in-frame clones only and misses some. Of about 250,000 clones in the sample, 65% to 85% were seen once. The receptor was derived from a man over 45 with active or convalescent COVID-19. The chain uses TRBV7-9 and TRBJ2-1, with TRBD1 matching over 7 bases. Sequenced: peripheral blood. The CDR3 loop is CASSLFTGVVEQFF. The DNA for the CDR3 is TGTGCCAGCAGCTTATTTACAGGGGTAGTTGAGCAGTTCTTC.